These 30 T cell receptor beta chains came from one sample sequenced in a study of T cell clones after liver transplantation. Generated by immunoSEQ multiplex PCR, the TCRdb table keeps only in-frame clones and is missing some. This sample has over 70,000 clones; over 70% occur once, and the top ten carry about 0.79%. Source: CD4+ T cells from blood, taken 12 months after liver transplant. Source of these receptors: a human patient who received a liver transplant. The graft donor may account for some of the T cells.

The rearrangement uses TRBV5-1 and TRBJ1-2, with TRBD1 matching 7 bases. Looked up from germline, CDR1 is SGHRS and CDR2 is YFSETQ. V dropped 4 bases and J dropped 0; count of bases not matched to a gene: 3. This CDR3 region has 14 residues. CDR3 DNA sequence: TGCGCCAGCAGCCCGGGACAGACTAACTATGGCTACACCTTC. This translates into CASSPGQTNYGYTF.

The chain couples TRBV4-1 to TRBJ2-7; D is unclear. The V and J ends lost 3 bases and 2 bases respectively, with 14 bases between them. The germline gives CDR1 MGHRA, CDR2 YSYEKL. CDR3 length: 15 residues. CDR3 nucleotide sequence: TGCGCCAGCAGCCATAGGCCCGAGAGAACCTACGAGCAGTACTTC. Residues: CASSHRPERTYEQYF.

This rearrangement joins TRBV19 to TRBJ1-5; 7 bases match TRBD1. CDR1 LNHDA and CDR2 SQIVND come from the germline V gene (reference sequence). This CDR3 has 13 residues. Trimming cost V 3 bases and J 7 bases; bases outside gene matches: 3. The CDR3 reads CASSIDRVQPQHF. The CDR3 DNA reads TGTGCCAGTAGTATCGACAGGGTCCAGCCCCAGCATTTT.

This sequence joins TRBV7-6 and TRBJ2-1, with no clear D. V gave up 2 bases and J gave up 4 bases, with 12 bases separating them. The CDR3 loop spans 15 amino acids. CDR1 is SGHVS and CDR2 is FNYEAQ in the germline V gene. CDR3 in DNA: TGTGCCAGCAGCTTATACGGAGAAGTTTACAATGAGCAGTTCTTC. Encoded protein: CASSLYGEVYNEQFF.

V and J are TRBV7-2 and TRBJ2-7, with 7 nucleotides matching TRBD2. Losses at the gene ends were 5 bases for V and 4 bases for J; bases not matched to a gene: 8. The CDR3 has 14 residues. Germline CDR1 SGHTA, CDR2 FQGNSA. The CDR3 nucleotides read TGTGCCAGCAGCCCGACCGGGAGGTCGTACGAGCAGTACTTC. Amino acid sequence: CASSPTGRSYEQYF.

This clone has just a few counts. The chain has TRBV5-1 and TRBJ1-5, with 8 nucleotides matching TRBD1. CDR1 and CDR2 from the germline V gene are SGHRS and YFSETQ. J gave up 5 bases and V 0 bases, and 7 bases lay outside the gene matches. The length of the CDR3 is 16 residues. CDR3 protein: CASSLDAGQGHQPQHF. DNA of the CDR3: TGCGCCAGCAGCTTGGATGCCGGACAGGGTCATCAGCCCCAGCATTTT.

The genes are TRBV6-1 and TRBJ1-1; TRBD1 is a possible D gene (5 bases). Looked up from germline, CDR1 is MNHNS and CDR2 is SASEGT. The germline V and J ends were trimmed by 0 bases and 2 bases, with 7 bases remaining between them. The CDR3 spans 14 residues. The CDR3 region has the DNA TGTGCCAGCAGTGAAGCGGGGGGAAACACTGAAGCTTTCTTT. This gives the protein CASSEAGGNTEAFF.

The J gene is TRBJ1-4, the V gene TRBV28; the match to TRBD1 covers 12 bases. Germline loops: CDR1 MDHEN, CDR2 SYDVKM. With 6 bases clipped from V and 7 bases from J, the junction kept 12 bases outside the gene matches. This CDR3 spans 17 amino acids. The CDR3 DNA is TGTGCCAGCAGCCCCATGGGACAGGGGGCTAAGGGTGAAAAACTGTTTTTT. Its translation is CASSPMGQGAKGEKLFF.

CDR3 DNA sequence: TGTGCCAGCAAATCGGGAGGGCCGTTTGGCGAGCAGTACTTC. This encodes CASKSGGPFGEQYF. The chain joins TRBV7-2 to TRBJ2-7, with TRBD2 matching over 8 bases. The V and J ends lost 7 bases and 6 bases, in that order; junction bases with no gene match: 11. The CDR3 loop spans 14 amino acids. CDR1 SGHTA and CDR2 FQGNSA come from the germline V gene.

The chain recombines TRBV12-5 with TRBJ2-2, with unresolved D. This CDR3 is 12 amino acids long. V lost 2 bases, J lost 5 bases, and 3 bases lay in between. Germline CDR1 LGHNT, CDR2 FRNRAP. The CDR3 nucleotides read TGTGCTAGTGGTTTGAGGACCGGGGAGCTGTTTTTT. Its protein is CASGLRTGELFF.

This chain uses TRBV18 with TRBJ2-5; 7 bases align to TRBD1. Germline CDR1 reads KGHSH; CDR2 reads LQKENI. This CDR3 is 15 amino acids long. The ends lost 0 bases at V and 3 bases at J; junction bases unmatched: 4. The CDR3 loop is CASSPPDRVEETQYF. CDR3 DNA sequence: TGTGCCAGCTCACCACCCGACAGGGTTGAAGAGACCCAGTACTTC.

The chain uses TRBV7-8 and TRBJ1-2; D possibly corresponds to TRBD1 (5 bases). V shed 5 bases and J shed 6 bases, with 19 bases lying between them. The CDR3 has 15 residues. The germline V gene has CDR1 SGHVS and CDR2 FQNEAQ. Here the CDR3 reads CASSLDRGTQDGYTF. CDR3 nucleotides: TGTGCCAGCAGCCTTGATCGCGGGACCCAGGATGGCTACACCTTC.

The CDR3 is CSAPLNYGYTF. The CDR3 DNA reads TGCAGTGCCCCGCTTAACTATGGCTACACCTTC. The chain employs TRBV20-1 and TRBJ1-2; D unresolved. The germline V gene has CDR1 DFQATT and CDR2 SNEGSKA (reference sequence). Trimming cost V 6 bases and J 1 base, with 6 bases left between them. This CDR3 is built from 11 residues.

The chain combines TRBV5-1 with TRBJ2-7, with 9 positions matching TRBD1. The CDR3 totals 16 residues. Trimming at V came to 4 bases and at J to 3 bases, leaving 11 bases not matched to a gene. From germline, CDR1 is SGHRS and CDR2 YFSETQ. The CDR3 region has the DNA TGCGCCAGCAGCAAACCCGGGACAGGGATAGGCTACGAGCAGTACTTC. Its translation: CASSKPGTGIGYEQYF.

This rearrangement joins TRBV5-6 to TRBJ2-1; 11 nucleotides agree with TRBD2. Trimming at V came to 2 bases and at J to 7 bases, leaving 11 bases not matched to a gene. This CDR3 spans 17 amino acids. Per germline, CDR1 SGHDT and CDR2 YYEEEE. The CDR3 coding sequence is TGTGCCAGCAGCTTTTTAGCGGGAGGGTCGTTCTTGAATGAGCAGTTCTTC. This codes for CASSFLAGGSFLNEQFF.

V and J are TRBV6-5 and TRBJ2-5; D possibly matches TRBD1 or TRBD2 (5 bases each). V gave up 7 bases and J gave up 5 bases, with 14 bases separating them. This CDR3 region has 13 residues. Germline lookup yields CDR1 MNHEY and CDR2 SVGAGI. The CDR3: CASKEASGETQYF. The DNA of the CDR3 is TGTGCCAGCAAGGAGGCCTCAGGGGAGACCCAGTACTTC.

This chain uses TRBV4-1 with TRBJ2-5, with D perhaps TRBD2 (6 bases). CDR3 length equals 13 residues. Germline-derived CDR1 and CDR2 are MGHRA and YSYEKL. Trimming took 4 bases from V and 3 from J, leaving 9 bases between them. The chain's CDR3 is CASSRGTEETQYF. The CDR3, as DNA: TGCGCCAGCAGCCGAGGGACTGAAGAGACCCAGTACTTC.

This chain links TRBV7-2 with TRBJ1-5, with D hard to call. This CDR3 region has 14 residues. CDR1 and CDR2 from the germline V gene are SGHTA and FQGNSA. V was clipped by 3 bases and J by 4 bases, with 10 bases between them. The CDR3 reads CASSFGMRNQPQHF. The CDR3 DNA reads TGTGCCAGCAGCTTCGGGATGAGGAATCAGCCCCAGCATTTT.

This rearrangement joins TRBV6-4 to TRBJ1-5; possibly TRBD1 for D (5 bases). Between the trimmed V and J ends, which lost 4 bases and 1 base, there was a span of 14 bases. The germline gives CDR1 MRHNA, CDR2 SNTAGT. The CDR3 is 16 amino acids. DNA for the CDR3: TGTGCCAGCAGTGTCCAGGGATACTGGAGCAATCAGCCCCAGCATTTT. Translating gives CASSVQGYWSNQPQHF.

This CDR3 reads CASSLSRTRRNEQFF. Here the CDR3 DNA reads TGTGCCAGCAGTTTGTCCCGGACTAGAAGGAATGAGCAGTTCTTC. The chain carries TRBV27 and TRBJ2-1, with 7 bases matching TRBD2. The junction had 9 bases not matched to a gene; V was cut back by 3 bases and J by 7 bases. CDR1 MNHEY and CDR2 SMNVEV come from the germline V gene (reference sequence). The CDR3 has 15 residues.

V and J are TRBV12-2 and TRBJ2-7; the table's D call of TRBD1 was not tested on the DNA. TRBV12-2 is annotated as a pseudogene. The CDR3 is 15 amino acids. As DNA, the CDR3 is TGTGCAAGTCGCTTAGCCGGGACAGGGCTCGGGAAGCAGTACTTC. This translates into CASRLAGTGLGKQYF.

As DNA, the CDR3 is TGTGCCAGCAGTTACTCAGGTCTAGCGGGAAACTACGAGCAGTACTTC. Protein product: CASSYSGLAGNYEQYF. The chain is built from TRBV6-5 and TRBJ2-7, with 9 bases matching TRBD2. Germline CDR1 and CDR2: MNHEY and SVGAGI. J lost 3 bases, V lost 0 bases, and 6 bases had no gene match. The CDR3 is 16 amino acids.

This sequence joins TRBV27 and TRBJ1-4; D is unclear. Germline V gene data show CDR1 as MNHEY and CDR2 as SMNVEV (reference sequence). The CDR3 covers 13 residues. Trimming took off 2 bases at V and 12 bases at J, with 13 bases between the two ends. CDR3 amino acids: CASSLSNLKQLFF. CDR3 DNA sequence: TGTGCCAGCAGTTTAAGTAATTTAAAACAACTGTTTTTT.

The chain carries TRBV7-6 and TRBJ2-1; 11 nucleotides agree with TRBD2. Germline-derived CDR1 and CDR2 are SGHVS and FNYEAQ. This CDR3 is 17 amino acids long. Unmatched junction bases numbered 9, after V lost 1 base and J lost 7 bases. DNA of the CDR3: TGTGCCAGCAGCTTAGTTGGTAGCGGGAGGGTGCTGAATGAGCAGTTCTTC. Amino acid sequence: CASSLVGSGRVLNEQFF. The full variable domain, completed using reference TRBV7-6 and TRBJ2-1, is GAGVSQSPRYKVTKRGQDVALRCDPISGHVSLYWYRQALGQGPEFLTYFNYEAQQDKSGLPNDRFSAERPEGSISTLTIQRTEQRDSAMYRCASSLVGSGRVLNEQFFGPGTRLTVL.

The rearrangement links TRBV11-2 to TRBJ2-2; no definite D call. CDR3 size: 15 residues. V lost 5 bases and J lost 4, with 14 bases in between. Germline V gene data show CDR1 as SGHAT and CDR2 as FQNNGV. Here the CDR3 DNA reads TGTGCCAGCAGCCCCGACTTCCTTTCCACCGGGGAGCTGTTTTTT. Amino acids: CASSPDFLSTGELFF.

The chain joins TRBV28 to TRBJ1-2, with TRBD1 matching over 7 bases. In germline, CDR1 is MDHEN, CDR2 SYDVKM. The CDR3 loop spans 14 amino acids. J was trimmed by 4 bases and V by 5 bases; bases with no gene match: 7. The CDR3 loop is CASSERGQAYGYTF. In DNA, the CDR3 is TGTGCCAGCAGTGAGAGGGGGCAGGCCTATGGCTACACCTTC.

This clone came up once. The chain is built from TRBV10-3 and TRBJ2-7, with 15 bases that match TRBD2. The CDR3 is made up of 17 amino acids. Trimming at V came to 2 bases and at J to 7 bases, leaving 9 bases not matched to a gene. Germline-derived CDR1 and CDR2 are ENHRY and SYGVKD. The CDR3 loop is CAISEGTSGRSLWEQYF. CDR3 DNA: TGTGCCATCAGTGAGGGGACTAGCGGGAGGTCTTTATGGGAGCAGTACTTC.

Within the sample, this clone is medium-sized. This sequence joins TRBV29-1 and TRBJ2-5; 9 nucleotides agree with TRBD1. The CDR3 consists of 15 residues. V shed 1 base and J 2 bases; nucleotides not matched to a gene: 5. CDR1 is SQVTM, CDR2 ANQGSEA, per germline. CDR3 loop: CSVEGGQGWQETQYF. The CDR3 coding sequence is TGCAGCGTTGAAGGGGGACAGGGATGGCAAGAGACCCAGTACTTC.

V is TRBV20-1 and J is TRBJ2-5, with D unresolved. CDR3 length: 11 residues. Germline CDR1 DFQATT, CDR2 SNEGSKA (reference sequence). CDR3 sequence (DNA): TGCAGCCGACATGTTCAAAAGACCCAGTACTTC. This sequence encodes CSRHVQKTQYF.

This clone was observed a single time. The CDR3 DNA reads as TGTGCCAGCGCCGATCTGGCTAGCGGCTCCTACGAGCAGTACTTC. It translates to CASADLASGSYEQYF. The chain has TRBV6-6 and TRBJ2-7; TRBD2 matches at 7 bases. Germline V gene lookup returns CDR1 MNHNY and CDR2 SVGAGI (reference sequence). This CDR3 has 15 residues. V dropped 8 bases and J dropped 0; count of bases not matched to a gene: 10.